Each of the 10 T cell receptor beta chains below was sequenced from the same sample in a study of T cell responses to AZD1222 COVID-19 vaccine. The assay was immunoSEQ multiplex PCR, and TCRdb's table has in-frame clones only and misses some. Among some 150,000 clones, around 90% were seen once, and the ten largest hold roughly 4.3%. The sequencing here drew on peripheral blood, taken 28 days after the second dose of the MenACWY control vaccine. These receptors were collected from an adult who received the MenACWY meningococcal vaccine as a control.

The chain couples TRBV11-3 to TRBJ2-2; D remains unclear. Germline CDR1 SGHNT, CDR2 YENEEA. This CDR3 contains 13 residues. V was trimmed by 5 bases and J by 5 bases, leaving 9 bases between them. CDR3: CASSDGRTGELFF. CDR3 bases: TGTGCCAGCAGCGACGGAAGGACCGGGGAGCTGTTTTTT.

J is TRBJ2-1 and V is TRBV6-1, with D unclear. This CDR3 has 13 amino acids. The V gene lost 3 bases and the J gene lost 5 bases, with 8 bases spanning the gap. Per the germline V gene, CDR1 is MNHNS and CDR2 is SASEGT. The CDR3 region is CASSDRRHNEQFF. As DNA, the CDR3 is TGTGCCAGCAGTGACAGGCGACACAATGAGCAGTTCTTC.

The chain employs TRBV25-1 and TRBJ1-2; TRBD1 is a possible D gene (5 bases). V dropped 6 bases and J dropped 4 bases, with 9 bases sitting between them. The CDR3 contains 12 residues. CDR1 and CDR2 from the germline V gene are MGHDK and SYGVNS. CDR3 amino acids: CASRGTFYGYTF. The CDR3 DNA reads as TGTGCCAGCAGGGGGACCTTCTATGGCTACACCTTC.

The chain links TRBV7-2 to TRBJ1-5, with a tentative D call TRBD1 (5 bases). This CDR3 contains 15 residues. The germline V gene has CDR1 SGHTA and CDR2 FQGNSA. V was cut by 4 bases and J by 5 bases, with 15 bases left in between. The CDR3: CASSSPGVSYQPQHF. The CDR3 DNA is TGTGCCAGCAGCTCCCCGGGGGTCTCCTATCAGCCCCAGCATTTT.

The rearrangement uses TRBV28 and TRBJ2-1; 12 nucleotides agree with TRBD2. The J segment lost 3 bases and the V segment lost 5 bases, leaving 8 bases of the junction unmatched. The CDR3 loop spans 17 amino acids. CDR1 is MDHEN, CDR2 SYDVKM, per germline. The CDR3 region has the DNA TGTGCCAGCAGTCCCGCCGGACTAGCGGGACGCTACAATGAGCAGTTCTTC. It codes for CASSPAGLAGRYNEQFF.

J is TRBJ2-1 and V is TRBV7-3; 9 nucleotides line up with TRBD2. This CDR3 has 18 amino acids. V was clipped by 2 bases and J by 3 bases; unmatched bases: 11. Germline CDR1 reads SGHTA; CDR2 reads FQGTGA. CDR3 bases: TGTGCCAGCAGCTTACGCGGGGTAGCGGGAGTGCGCTACAATGAGCAGTTCTTC. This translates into CASSLRGVAGVRYNEQFF. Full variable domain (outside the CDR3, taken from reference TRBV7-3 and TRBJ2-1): GAGVSQTPSNKVTEKGKYVELRCDPISGHTALYWYRQSLGQGPEFLIYFQGTGAADDSGLPNDRFFAVRPEGSVSTLKIQRTERGDSAVYLCASSLRGVAGVRYNEQFFGPGTRLTVL.

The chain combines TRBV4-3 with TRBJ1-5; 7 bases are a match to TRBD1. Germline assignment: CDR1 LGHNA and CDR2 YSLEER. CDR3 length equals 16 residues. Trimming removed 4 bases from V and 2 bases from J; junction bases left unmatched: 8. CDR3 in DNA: TGCGCCAGCAGCCCGATCCTCGGGACAGGCAATCAGCCCCAGCATTTT. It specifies CASSPILGTGNQPQHF.

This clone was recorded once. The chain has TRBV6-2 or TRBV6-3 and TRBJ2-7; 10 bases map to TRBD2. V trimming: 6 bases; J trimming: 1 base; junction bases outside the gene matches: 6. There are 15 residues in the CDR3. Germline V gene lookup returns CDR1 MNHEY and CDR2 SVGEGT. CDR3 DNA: TGTGCCAGCAGCCTACGGACTAGCGGATCCTACGAGCAGTACTTC. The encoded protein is CASSLRTSGSYEQYF.

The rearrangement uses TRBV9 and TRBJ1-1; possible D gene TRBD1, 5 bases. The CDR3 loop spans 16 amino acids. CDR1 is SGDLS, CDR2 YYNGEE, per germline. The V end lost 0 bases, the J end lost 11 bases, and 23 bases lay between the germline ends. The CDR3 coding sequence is TGTGCCAGCAGCGTAGGAAAAGGAGGGTGGTGGGACGAGGCTTTCTTT. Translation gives CASSVGKGGWWDEAFF.

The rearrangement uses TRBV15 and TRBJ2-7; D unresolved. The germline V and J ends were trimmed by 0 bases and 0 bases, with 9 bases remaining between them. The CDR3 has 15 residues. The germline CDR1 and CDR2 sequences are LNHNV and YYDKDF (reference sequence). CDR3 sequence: CATSRDLAVSYEQYF. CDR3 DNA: TGTGCCACCAGCAGAGATCTCGCGGTCTCCTACGAGCAGTACTTC.